Listed below are T cell receptor beta chains from one sample, sequenced in a study of lymphopenia after photon versus proton radiotherapy. Generated by immunoSEQ multiplex PCR, the TCRdb table keeps only in-frame clones and is missing some. Here the sample spans fewer than 25,000 clones, 75% to 90% being singletons. The sample consisted of peripheral blood, taken from a patient treated with proton-based radiotherapy. The receptor set was obtained from a man older than 75 with esophageal cancer. Both conserved end residues are part of each CDR3. Each record gives: D gene, J gene, clone size, CDR3 length, V gene, CDR3 DNA, CDR3 protein. A D gene is named only where the DNA matches it firmly. Expanded clones are given a class, and other clones once, few, many or no size at all.

D: .
J: TRBJ1-6
size: .
length: 17
V: TRBV5-1
DNA: TGCGCCAGCAGCCAGGGCTTGGGAAGCTCCTATAATTCACCCCTCCACTTT
CDR3: CASSQGLGSSYNSPLHF

D: .
J: TRBJ2-2
size: .
length: 16
V: TRBV11-3
DNA: TGTGCCAGCAGCTTAGGGGGCGCAGCCAATACCGGGGAGCTGTTTTTT
CDR3: CASSLGGAANTGELFF

D: .
J: TRBJ2-3
size: .
length: 12
V: TRBV30
DNA: TGTGCCTGGAGTGTAGGACCCGATACGCAGTATTTT
CDR3: CAWSVGPDTQYF

D: TRBD1
J: TRBJ1-1
size: .
length: 14
V: TRBV18
DNA: TGTGCCAGCTCGGGACAGGGAATGAACACTGAAGCTTTCTTT
CDR3: CASSGQGMNTEAFF

D: .
J: TRBJ2-2
size: once
length: 11
V: TRBV6-5
DNA: TGTGCCAGCAGTGGGACCGGGGAGCTGTTTTTT
CDR3: CASSGTGELFF

D: .
J: TRBJ2-4
size: .
length: 12
V: TRBV2
DNA: TGTGCCAGCACTCAACAGGGCGGCATTCAGTACTTC
CDR3: CASTQQGGIQYF

D: TRBD2
J: TRBJ2-7
size: .
length: 15
V: TRBV19
DNA: TGTGCCAGTAGTATGTCCGGCGGGAGGGAGGGAGAGCAGTACTTC
CDR3: CASSMSGGREGEQYF

D: .
J: TRBJ1-5
size: .
length: 14
V: TRBV7-6
DNA: TGTGCCAGCAGCTCGACGTTTAGCAATCAGCCCCAGCATTTT
CDR3: CASSSTFSNQPQHF

D: TRBD1
J: TRBJ1-2
size: .
length: 13
V: TRBV7-2
DNA: TGTGCCAGCAGCGCGGGACAGACCTATGGCTACACCTTC
CDR3: CASSAGQTYGYTF

D: TRBD1
J: TRBJ2-2
size: .
length: 15
V: TRBV6-1
DNA: TGTGCCAGCACCACCTTGAGGGGGCTCACCGGGGAGCTGTTTTTT
CDR3: CASTTLRGLTGELFF

D: .
J: TRBJ2-5
size: .
length: 15
V: TRBV7-8
DNA: TGTGCCAGCAGCCCCTGGGCAGGGGAGGGGGAGACCCAGTACTTC
CDR3: CASSPWAGEGETQYF

D: TRBD2
J: TRBJ2-7
size: .
length: 14
V: TRBV10-3
DNA: TGTGCCATCAGTGTTGGAGCGGGAGTGGGGGAGCAGTACTTC
CDR3: CAISVGAGVGEQYF

D: .
J: TRBJ2-7
size: .
length: 15
V: TRBV2
DNA: TGTGCCAGCAAGGAGGACACGAGCGCGTCCTACGAGCAGTACTTC
CDR3: CASKEDTSASYEQYF

D: .
J: TRBJ1-3
size: .
length: 14
V: TRBV7-2
DNA: TGTGCCAGCAGCTCTCAGGTCTCCGGAAACACCATATATTTT
CDR3: CASSSQVSGNTIYF

D: TRBD2
J: TRBJ2-5
size: .
length: 13
V: TRBV5-4
DNA: TGTGCCAGCAGCCGACTAGCGGAAGAGACCCAGTACTTC
CDR3: CASSRLAEETQYF

D: TRBD2
J: TRBJ2-1
size: .
length: 15
V: TRBV16
DNA: TGTGCCAGCAGCCAGGGGACTAGCGGGATGTATGAGCAGTTCTTC
CDR3: CASSQGTSGMYEQFF

D: .
J: TRBJ2-7
size: .
length: 15
V: TRBV4-2
DNA: TGTGCCAGCAGCCAAGATCCCGCGCGCCGCTACGAGCAGTACTTC
CDR3: CASSQDPARRYEQYF

D: .
J: TRBJ2-7
size: .
length: 15
V: TRBV12-5
DNA: TGTGCTAGTGGTTTGGTTTCAGCGACCCCCTACGAGCAGTACTTC
CDR3: CASGLVSATPYEQYF